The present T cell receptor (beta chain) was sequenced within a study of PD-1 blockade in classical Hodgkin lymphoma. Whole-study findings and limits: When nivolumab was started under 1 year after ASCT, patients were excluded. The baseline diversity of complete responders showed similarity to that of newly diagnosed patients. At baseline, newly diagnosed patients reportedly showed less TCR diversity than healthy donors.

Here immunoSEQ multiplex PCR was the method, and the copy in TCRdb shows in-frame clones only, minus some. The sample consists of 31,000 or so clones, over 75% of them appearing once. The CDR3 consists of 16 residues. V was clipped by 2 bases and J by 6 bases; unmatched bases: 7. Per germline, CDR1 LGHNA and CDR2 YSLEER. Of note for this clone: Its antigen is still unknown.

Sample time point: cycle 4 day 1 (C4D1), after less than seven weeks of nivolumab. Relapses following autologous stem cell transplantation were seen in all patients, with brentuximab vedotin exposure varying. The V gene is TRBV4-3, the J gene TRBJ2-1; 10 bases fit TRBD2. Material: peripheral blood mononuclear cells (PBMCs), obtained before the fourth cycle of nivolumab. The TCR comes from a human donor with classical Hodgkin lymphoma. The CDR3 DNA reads TGCGCCAGCAGCCAACAGCTAGCGGGAGTCGGCAATGAGCAGTTCTTC. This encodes CASSQQLAGVGNEQFF.